The 6 T cell receptor beta chains presented below share a single source sample, sequenced in a study of PD-1 blockade in classical Hodgkin lymphoma. This table comes from immunoSEQ multiplex PCR, and its TCRdb copy is limited to in-frame clones, with some not included. Among around 30,000 clones listed, about 89% were seen once. Time point in this sample: newly diagnosed, previously untreated cHL patient sample. The material sequenced was peripheral blood mononuclear cells (PBMCs). These receptors were collected from a human donor with classical Hodgkin lymphoma.

The count of this clone is one. The J gene is TRBJ2-2, the V gene TRBV11-2; D call uncertain. Trimming removed 5 bases from V and 7 bases from J, with 8 bases in between. Germline V gene sequence: CDR1 SGHAT, CDR2 FQNNGV. The CDR3 is 12 residues long. The CDR3 is CASSIGGGELFF. CDR3 DNA: TGTGCCAGCAGCATCGGCGGCGGGGAGCTGTTTTTT. The entire variable domain, with the rest obtained from reference TRBV11-2 and TRBJ2-2, is as follows: EAGVAQSPRYKIIEKRQSVAFWCNPISGHATLYWYQQILGQGPKLLIQFQNNGVVDDSQLPKDRFSAERLKGVDSTLKIQPAKLEDSAVYLCASSIGGGELFFGEGSRLTVL.

This sequence joins TRBV6-5 and TRBJ2-5; no clear D gene. The germline gives CDR1 MNHEY, CDR2 SVGAGI. Trimming stripped 0 bases from V and 2 bases from J, with 4 bases between. The CDR3 consists of 13 residues. The CDR3 is CASSYSGQETQYF. The CDR3 nucleotides are TGTGCCAGCAGTTACTCTGGGCAAGAGACCCAGTACTTC.

The chain joins TRBV19 to TRBJ1-5; D may be TRBD1 (5 bases). This CDR3 contains 14 residues. The germline V gene encodes CDR1 LNHDA and CDR2 SQIVND (reference sequence). V dropped 1 base and J dropped 5 bases, with 9 bases sitting between them. The chain's CDR3 is CASSIVGTDQPQHF. The CDR3 DNA follows: TGTGCCAGTAGTATAGTGGGGACGGATCAGCCCCAGCATTTT.

The chain has TRBV5-1 and TRBJ2-5, with D unresolved. The V gene's germline CDR1 is SGHRS and CDR2 YFSETQ. Trimming took off 0 bases at V and 2 bases at J, with 5 bases between the two ends. This CDR3 is 13 amino acids long. CDR3 protein: CASSLGVQETQYF. DNA of the CDR3: TGCGCCAGCAGCTTGGGAGTTCAAGAGACCCAGTACTTC.

The J gene is TRBJ1-2, the V gene TRBV5-1, with 8 bases that match TRBD1. Germline lookup yields CDR1 SGHRS and CDR2 YFSETQ. With V trimmed by 0 bases and J by 5 bases, 3 bases remained unmatched. The length of the CDR3 is 14 residues. CDR3 in DNA: TGCGCCAGCAGCTTGGACGGGACAGGATATGGCTACACCTTC. Protein sequence: CASSLDGTGYGYTF.

J is TRBJ2-3 and V is TRBV7-2, with 8 bases that match TRBD2. The germline gives CDR1 SGHTA, CDR2 FQGNSA. J was trimmed by 7 bases and V by 5 bases; bases with no gene match: 8. The CDR3 loop spans 14 amino acids. CDR3 bases: TGTGCCAGCAGCCCCCCGGGGGGGAGATATACGCAGTATTTT. It encodes CASSPPGGRYTQYF.